This T cell receptor (beta chain) was observed in a study of blood T cell repertoires in COVID-19. Study in general: Sites across the United States, Italy and Spain contributed samples from acute and convalescent COVID-19. T cells, B-cell-depleted T cells, or PBMCs provided the cDNA or gDNA that served as material.

Per the authors' pipeline: Reference gene primer amplification in the assay estimated nucleated cell counts. Assay: immunoSEQ multiplex PCR; the TCRdb copy retains only in-frame clones and omits some. V, J and clone size derive from that table, while D and trimming were established from the DNA sequence. The sample carries more than 85,000 clones, 70% to 90% recorded once. Germline CDR1 is SGHTA and CDR2 is FQGTGA. V lost 4 bases, J lost 1 base, and 7 bases stayed unmatched. The CDR3 is made up of 16 amino acids. The chain joins TRBV7-3 to TRBJ2-3, with 8 bases matching TRBD1. The sequencing sample was made of peripheral blood. This TCR came from a human donor in a cohort sampled during active COVID-19. Here the CDR3 reads CASSYQGALGTDTQYF. The CDR3 region has the DNA TGTGCCAGCAGCTACCAGGGGGCCCTGGGCACAGATACGCAGTATTTT.